This T cell receptor beta chain was recovered during a study of T cell changes during pregnancy in multiple sclerosis. Data came from immunoSEQ multiplex PCR; TCRdb stores just in-frame clones and leaves some out. The table includes 70,000 or so clones, around 90% detected once. CDR1 is MGHRA, CDR2 YSYEKL, per germline. Losses at the gene ends were 1 base for V and 8 bases for J; bases not matched to a gene: 11. The CDR3 runs 16 residues. This rearrangement joins TRBV4-1 to TRBJ1-2; 9 positions agree with TRBD1. The sequence came from a female donor with multiple sclerosis, enrolled in a pregnancy study. Specimen: CD4+ T cells from peripheral blood mononuclear cells, collected after pregnancy. The CDR3 DNA reads TGCGCCAGCAGCCAAGTCCGGGACAGGGACACTGGCGGCTACACCTTC. Amino acids: CASSQVRDRDTGGYTF.